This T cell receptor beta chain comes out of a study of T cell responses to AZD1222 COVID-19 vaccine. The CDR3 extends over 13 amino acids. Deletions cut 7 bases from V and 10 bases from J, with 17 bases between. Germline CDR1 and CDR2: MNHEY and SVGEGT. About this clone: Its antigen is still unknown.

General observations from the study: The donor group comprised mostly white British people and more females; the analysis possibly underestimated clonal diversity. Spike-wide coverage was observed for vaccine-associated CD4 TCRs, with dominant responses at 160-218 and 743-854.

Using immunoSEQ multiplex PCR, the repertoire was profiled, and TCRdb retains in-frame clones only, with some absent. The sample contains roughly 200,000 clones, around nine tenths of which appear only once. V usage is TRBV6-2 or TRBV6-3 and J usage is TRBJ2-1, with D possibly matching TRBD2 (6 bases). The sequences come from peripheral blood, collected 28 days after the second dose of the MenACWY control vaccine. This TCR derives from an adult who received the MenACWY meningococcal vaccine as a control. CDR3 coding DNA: TGTGCCAGCAACCCGGAGGGCCGGGGAGAGCAGTTCTTC. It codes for CASNPEGRGEQFF.